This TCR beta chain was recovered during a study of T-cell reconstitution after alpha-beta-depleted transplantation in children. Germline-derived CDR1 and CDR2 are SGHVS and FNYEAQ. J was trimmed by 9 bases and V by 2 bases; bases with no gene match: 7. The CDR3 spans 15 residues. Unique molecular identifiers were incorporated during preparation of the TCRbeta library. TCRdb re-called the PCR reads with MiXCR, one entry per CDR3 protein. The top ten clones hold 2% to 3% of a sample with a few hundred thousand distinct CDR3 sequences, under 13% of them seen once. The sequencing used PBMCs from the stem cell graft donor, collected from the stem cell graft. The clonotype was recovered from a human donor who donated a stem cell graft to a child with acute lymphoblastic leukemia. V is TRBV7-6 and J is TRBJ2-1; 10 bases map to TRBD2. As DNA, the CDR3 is TGTGCCAGCAGCTTAAGGAGCGGGAGGGCCAGTGAGCAGTTCTTC. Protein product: CASSLRSGRASEQFF. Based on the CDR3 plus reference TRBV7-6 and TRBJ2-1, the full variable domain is GAGVSQSPRYKVTKRGQDVALRCDPISGHVSLYWYRQALGQGPEFLTYFNYEAQQDKSGLPNDRFSAERPEGSISTLTIQRTEQRDSAMYRCASSLRSGRASEQFFGPGTRLTVL.